Presented here are 28 T cell receptor beta chains from one specimen sequenced in a study of control samples from healthy donors and cancer patients. TCRdb's copy holds only in-frame clones and misses some; the assay was immunoSEQ multiplex PCR. The table lists roughly 99,000 clones, roughly 86% of them singletons. Material for sequencing was blood. The receptors stem from a man aged 55 to 69 in good health.

This chain links TRBV6-5 with TRBJ2-4; D is possibly TRBD2 (6 bases). V dropped 5 bases and J dropped 3 bases, with 8 bases sitting between them. Germline V gene sequence: CDR1 MNHEY, CDR2 SVGAGI. The CDR3 extends over 13 amino acids. CDR3 DNA sequence: TGTGCCAGCAGTCGGGACTTCAAAAACATTCAGTACTTC. Its protein product is CASSRDFKNIQYF.

The chain uses TRBV5-4 and TRBJ1-2; D possibly corresponds to TRBD1 (5 bases). V lost 0 bases and J lost 6, with 9 bases in between. In germline, CDR1 is SGHNT, CDR2 YYREEE (reference sequence). This CDR3 comprises 13 residues. For the CDR3, the DNA is TGTGCCAGCAGCTTGGAGCGGGACGATGGCTACACCTTC. Translated, it gives CASSLERDDGYTF. The full variable domain, with the rest looked up from reference TRBV5-4 and TRBJ1-2, is ETGVTQSPTHLIKTRGQQVTLRCSSQSGHNTVSWYQQALGQGPQFIFQYYREEENGRGNFPPRFSGLQFPNYSSELNVNALELDDSALYLCASSLERDDGYTFGSGTRLTVV.

The chain carries TRBV9 and TRBJ2-1; no reliable D call. Deletions cut 0 bases from V and 8 bases from J, with 9 bases between. Germline V lookup: CDR1 SGDLS, CDR2 YYNGEE. The CDR3 is 13 amino acids. For the CDR3, the DNA is TGTGCCAGCAGCGTAGCCCGGGTAGATGAGCAGTTCTTC. Translating gives CASSVARVDEQFF. Full variable domain (outside the CDR3, taken from reference TRBV9 and TRBJ2-1): DSGVTQTPKHLITATGQRVTLRCSPRSGDLSVYWYQQSLDQGLQFLIQYYNGEERAKGNILERFSAQQFPDLHSELNLSSLELGDSALYFCASSVARVDEQFFGPGTRLTVL.

The chain carries TRBV3-1 (or the pseudogene TRBV3-2) and TRBJ2-7; D unresolved. V shed 1 base and J shed 6 bases, with 7 bases lying between them. CDR3 size: 12 residues. The germline V gene has CDR1 LGHDT and CDR2 YNNKEL (reference sequence). The CDR3 here is CASSQGYGEQYF. The CDR3 DNA reads as TGTGCCAGCAGCCAAGGATACGGCGAGCAGTACTTC.

The chain links TRBV6-5 to TRBJ1-5; D possibly corresponds to TRBD1 (5 bases). The CDR3 contains 13 residues. V was trimmed by 5 bases and J by 7 bases, leaving 12 bases between them. Per germline, CDR1 MNHEY and CDR2 SVGAGI. The CDR3 loop reads CASSPREGQPQHF. CDR3 DNA sequence: TGTGCCAGCAGTCCCCGAGAGGGGCAGCCCCAGCATTTT.

The chain has TRBV6-4 and TRBJ1-1; TRBD1 might be the D (5 bases). This CDR3 is built from 15 residues. Germline loops: CDR1 MRHNA, CDR2 SNTAGT. V gave up 3 bases and J gave up 1 base, with 12 bases separating them. Written as DNA, the CDR3 is TGTGCCAGCAGTGAAAGGGGAGGGGAGAACACTGAAGCTTTCTTT. It is translated as CASSERGGENTEAFF.

This rearrangement joins TRBV28 to TRBJ2-1, with 14 bases matching TRBD2. The V gene's germline CDR1 is MDHEN and CDR2 SYDVKM. V shed 3 bases, J shed 7 bases, and the junction held 2 bases outside the gene matches. The CDR3 has 15 amino acids. The CDR3 nucleotides are TGTGCCAGCAGTTTGCGGACTAGCGGGAGGAATGAGCAGTTCTTC. Translation: CASSLRTSGRNEQFF.

This clone was detected only a few times. This chain connects TRBV25-1 to TRBJ2-1, with D possibly TRBD1 on 5 matching bases. Trimming pared 4 bases from V and 9 bases from J, leaving 10 bases between. The CDR3 spans 12 residues. The V gene's germline CDR1 is MGHDK and CDR2 SYGVNS. For the CDR3, the DNA is TGTGCCAGCAGTGTAACAGGTTCTGAGCAGTTCTTC. This sequence encodes CASSVTGSEQFF.

The CDR3, as DNA: TGTGCCAGCAGCTTTACAGGGGGTGTTGGGAACACTGAAGCTTTCTTT. Protein sequence: CASSFTGGVGNTEAFF. This chain joins TRBV5-8 and TRBJ1-1; 8 nucleotides match TRBD1. V was pared by 2 bases and J by 1 base, with 7 bases of the junction left unmatched. Germline V CDR1 and CDR2: SGHTS, YDEGEE. There are 16 residues in the CDR3.

The chain carries TRBV3-1 (or the pseudogene TRBV3-2) and TRBJ1-6; D is perhaps TRBD1 (6 bases). CDR1 is LGHDT and CDR2 is YNNKEL in the germline V gene (reference sequence). The CDR3 is 14 residues long. The V end lost 7 bases, the J end lost 5 bases, and 12 bases lay between the germline ends. CDR3 residues: CASNPGQNNSPLHF. CDR3 sequence (DNA): TGTGCCAGCAACCCGGGACAAAATAATTCACCCCTCCACTTT.

J is TRBJ1-4 and V is TRBV5-1, with D maybe TRBD1 (6 bases). V lost 5 bases and J lost 6, with 14 bases in between. CDR1 SGHRS and CDR2 YFSETQ come from the germline V gene. CDR3 size: 14 residues. CDR3 sequence (DNA): TGCGCCAGCAGGGGGGGCGGCGCCTATGAAAAACTGTTTTTT. Residues: CASRGGGAYEKLFF.

The chain is built from TRBV4-2 and TRBJ1-4; D gene uncertain. Deletions cut 0 bases from V and 3 bases from J, with 11 bases between. Germline lookup yields CDR1 LGHNA and CDR2 YNFKEQ. This CDR3 spans 16 amino acids. CDR3 region: CASSQDPAAANEKLFF. CDR3 nucleotides: TGTGCCAGCAGCCAAGATCCGGCAGCAGCTAATGAAAAACTGTTTTTT.

The rearrangement joins TRBV11-2 to TRBJ1-6; a possible D gene is TRBD1 (5 bases). V lost 5 bases and J 9 bases, leaving 14 bases between the germline ends. The CDR3 loop spans 14 amino acids. The V gene's germline CDR1 is SGHAT and CDR2 FQNNGV. This CDR3 is CASSLGGFGSPLHF. The CDR3 nucleotides are TGTGCCAGCAGCCTCGGGGGGTTCGGTTCACCCCTCCACTTT.

This clone was seen more than once but under ten times. This chain connects TRBV10-3 to TRBJ2-5; D might be TRBD1 (6 bases). CDR1 is ENHRY, CDR2 SYGVKD, per germline. This CDR3 contains 14 residues. V was trimmed by 2 bases and J by 5 bases, leaving 12 bases between them. The CDR3 spells CAISERDMGETQYF. The CDR3 nucleotides are TGTGCCATCAGTGAGAGGGACATGGGTGAGACCCAGTACTTC.

The chain recombines TRBV28 with TRBJ1-2; 7 nucleotides match TRBD1. J gave up 4 bases and V 3 bases, and 8 bases lay outside the gene matches. This CDR3 is built from 15 residues. Germline V gene data show CDR1 as MDHEN and CDR2 as SYDVKM. CDR3 sequence reads: CASSLDRSGAYGYTF. CDR3 sequence (DNA): TGTGCCAGCAGTTTGGACAGGTCCGGGGCCTATGGCTACACCTTC.

CDR3 in amino acids: CASSLGGGYEQYF. The CDR3 DNA follows: TGTGCCAGCAGTTTAGGGGGAGGGTACGAGCAGTACTTC. The gene calls are TRBV12-3 or TRBV12-4 and TRBJ2-7, with 7 bases lining up with TRBD2. After removal of 1 base from V and 4 bases from J, the junction contained 1 base not matched to a gene. The CDR3 contains 13 residues.

This rearrangement joins TRBV5-6 to TRBJ2-2; a possible D gene is TRBD2 (5 bases). V was shortened by 4 bases and J by 6 bases, with 19 bases between the two germline ends. CDR1 is SGHDT, CDR2 YYEEEE, per germline. The CDR3 totals 16 residues. CDR3 sequence: CASSPSGRGEAGELFF. The DNA for the CDR3 is TGTGCCAGCAGCCCGTCGGGGAGAGGAGAGGCCGGGGAGCTGTTTTTT. Based on the CDR3 plus reference TRBV5-6 and TRBJ2-2, the full variable domain is DAGVTQSPTHLIKTRGQQVTLRCSPKSGHDTVSWYQQALGQGPQFIFQYYEEEERQRGNFPDRFSGHQFPNYSSELNVNALLLGDSALYLCASSPSGRGEAGELFFGEGSRLTVL.

The V and J genes are TRBV7-8 and TRBJ2-5; D is perhaps TRBD1 (6 bases). The V gene lost 5 bases and the J gene lost 1 base, with 20 bases spanning the gap. Per the germline V gene, CDR1 is SGHVS and CDR2 is FQNEAQ. The CDR3 sequence is 17 residues long. The CDR3 loop is CASSPGSLAGVQETQYF. The CDR3 DNA sequence: TGTGCCAGCAGCCCCGGATCCTTGGCAGGGGTCCAAGAGACCCAGTACTTC. The full variable domain, in which reference TRBV7-8 and TRBJ2-5 provide the parts outside the CDR3, is GAGVSQSPRYKVAKRGQDVALRCDPISGHVSLFWYQQALGQGPEFLTYFQNEAQLDKSGLPSDRFFAERPEGSVSTLKIQRTQQEDSAVYLCASSPGSLAGVQETQYFGPGTRLLVL.

The chain has TRBV28 and TRBJ1-2; D is uncertain. Trimming removed 6 bases at V and 2 bases at J, with 7 bases between. Germline V gene data show CDR1 as MDHEN and CDR2 as SYDVKM. This CDR3 spans 12 amino acids. The chain's CDR3 is CASSLQNYGYTF. DNA for the CDR3: TGTGCCAGCAGCTTACAAAACTATGGCTACACCTTC.

This sequence joins TRBV5-1 and TRBJ2-1, with 7 bases lining up with TRBD2. Germline V gene sequence: CDR1 SGHRS, CDR2 YFSETQ. This CDR3 spans 15 amino acids. Trimming at V came to 2 bases and at J to 0 bases, leaving 2 bases not matched to a gene. The chain's CDR3 is CASSFIAGSYNEQFF. CDR3 bases: TGCGCCAGCAGCTTCATAGCGGGCTCCTACAATGAGCAGTTCTTC.

The rearrangement joins TRBV18 to TRBJ1-5, with a tentative D call TRBD1 (5 bases). Germline-derived CDR1 and CDR2 are KGHSH and LQKENI. The CDR3 sequence is 15 residues long. V lost 2 bases, J lost 0 bases, and 8 bases lay in between. The DNA of the CDR3 is TGTGCCAGCTCACCAGGGGCGGGTAGCAATCAGCCCCAGCATTTT. It is translated as CASSPGAGSNQPQHF.

V gene TRBV2 combines with J gene TRBJ2-1; D not certain. This CDR3 is built from 12 residues. Germline V gene lookup returns CDR1 SNHLY and CDR2 FYNNEI. V was pared by 4 bases and J by 7 bases, with 8 bases between. The CDR3 DNA reads TGTGCCAGCAGTGTAAAAGGGAATGAGCAGTTCTTC. This encodes CASSVKGNEQFF. The variable domain in full, completed from reference TRBV2 and TRBJ2-1, reads EPEVTQTPSHQVTQMGQEVILRCVPISNHLYFYWYRQILGQKVEFLVSFYNNEISEKSEIFDDQFSVERPDGSNFTLKIRSTKLEDSAMYFCASSVKGNEQFFGPGTRLTVL.

The rearrangement links TRBV10-3 to TRBJ1-4, with 8 bases that match TRBD1. Trimming cost V 2 bases and J 5 bases; bases outside gene matches: 4. The CDR3 extends over 15 amino acids. Germline assignment: CDR1 ENHRY and CDR2 SYGVKD. CDR3 DNA sequence: TGTGCCATCAGTGAGAGGACAGGGCCGAATGAAAAACTGTTTTTT. This codes for CAISERTGPNEKLFF.

This sequence joins TRBV19 and TRBJ2-5, with D possibly TRBD1 on 5 matching bases. V lost 0 bases to trimming and J lost 7 bases, with 15 bases between them. The germline gives CDR1 LNHDA, CDR2 SQIVND (reference sequence). The length of the CDR3 is 15 residues. DNA of the CDR3: TGTGCCAGTAGTATAGAGGTTTCAGGGTCCGGGACCCAGTACTTC. Translation gives CASSIEVSGSGTQYF.

The chain's CDR3 is CASSITSGRWDEQFF. The CDR3 bases are TGTGCCAGCAGCATTACTAGCGGGAGGTGGGATGAGCAGTTCTTC. The chain joins TRBV11-2 to TRBJ2-1; 12 nucleotides match TRBD2. J lost 8 bases, V lost 5 bases, and 7 bases had no gene match. The CDR3 spans 15 residues. Germline loops: CDR1 SGHAT, CDR2 FQNNGV.

In this sample, this clone turned up once. The chain joins TRBV25-1 to TRBJ2-5; D remains unclear. The ends were cut back, 1 base at V and 2 bases at J, with 17 bases in the middle. The CDR3 is 17 residues long. Germline-derived CDR1 and CDR2 are MGHDK and SYGVNS. The CDR3 DNA is TGTGCCAGCAGTGAATTTGACTGGTGGGAAAGTCAAGAGACCCAGTACTTC. It translates to CASSEFDWWESQETQYF.

CDR3: CASSKGHSSYEQYF. CDR3 nucleotides: TGTGCCAGCAGCAAGGGACACAGCTCCTACGAGCAGTACTTC. V usage is TRBV5-5 and J usage is TRBJ2-7; D perhaps matches TRBD1 (6 bases). The length of the CDR3 is 14 residues. Germline V gene data show CDR1 as SGHKS and CDR2 as YYEKEE (reference sequence). Trimming took 4 bases from V and 0 from J, leaving 11 bases between them.

This clone has more than one count but fewer than ten. This sequence joins TRBV5-1 and TRBJ2-7; no firm D call. Trimming shortened V by 1 base and J by 3 bases, and 5 bases separated the two germline ends. The CDR3 spans 12 residues. Germline values: CDR1 SGHRS, CDR2 YFSETQ. The CDR3 DNA reads as TGCGCCAGCAGCTTGAGGGACTACGAGCAGTACTTC. This encodes CASSLRDYEQYF.